This is a list of T cell receptor beta chains from one sample in a study of shared clonotypes between healthy human individuals. Profiled with immunoSEQ multiplex PCR; TCRdb holds only in-frame clones, not every one. The sample shows roughly 500,000 clones, roughly 78% of them seen only once. Sequencing used PBMCs. All receptors come from a woman in her forties in good health. Some clones in this sample may be carry-over from other donors' samples. Each CDR3 is given with its conserved first and last residue. The D gene is left open where the match is weak. Only part of the rows carry a size: once, few, many, or a class if the clone is expanded.

- | TRBJ1-1 | TRBV11-2 | TRBD1 | CASRTGGGSEAFF | TGTGCCAGCAGGACAGGGGGAGGGTCTGAAGCTTTCTTT
- | TRBJ1-2 | TRBV7-2 | - | CASSLSIADYGYTF | TGTGCCAGCAGCTTAAGTATAGCTGACTATGGCTACACCTTC
- | TRBJ2-7 | TRBV5-1 | - | CASSLEGIWTGEQYF | TGCGCCAGCAGCTTGGAGGGGATCTGGACGGGTGAGCAGTACTTC
few | TRBJ1-5 | TRBV6-1 | - | CASSGRVWQQPQHF | TGTGCCAGCAGTGGAAGGGTCTGGCAACAGCCCCAGCATTTT
few | TRBJ2-4 | TRBV11-2 | - | CASSSPVTKNIQYF | TGTGCCAGCAGCTCCCCAGTCACCAAAAACATTCAGTACTTC
- | TRBJ2-1 | TRBV7-2 | TRBD2 | CASLSGRAGDEQFF | TGTGCCAGCCTCAGCGGGAGGGCCGGGGATGAGCAGTTCTTC
few | TRBJ2-1 | TRBV4-1 | TRBD2 | CASSQVERGGDNEQFF | TGCGCCAGCAGCCAAGTGGAAAGGGGAGGGGACAATGAGCAGTTCTTC
- | TRBJ1-5 | TRBV10-2 | - | CASSGTNSNQPQHF | TGCGCCAGCAGTGGGACAAATAGCAATCAGCCCCAGCATTTT
- | TRBJ1-1 | TRBV2 | TRBD1 | CASSERDRAAFF | TGTGCCAGCAGTGAAAGGGACAGGGCGGCTTTCTTT
few | TRBJ2-7 | TRBV7-2 | TRBD1 | CASRGQGAYEQYF | TGTGCCAGCAGGGGACAGGGGGCCTACGAGCAGTACTTC
- | TRBJ2-1 | TRBV4-2 | - | CASSQRTVSEQFF | TGTGCCAGCAGCCAAAGAACTGTTAGTGAGCAGTTCTTC
- | TRBJ2-7 | TRBV20-1 | - | CSASLGFEQYF | TGCAGTGCTAGTTTGGGATTCGAGCAGTACTTC
- | TRBJ2-7 | TRBV29-1 | TRBD1 | CSVSGTGDRVQYF | TGCAGCGTTTCCGGGACAGGGGATAGGGTGCAGTACTTC
- | TRBJ2-2 | TRBV10-2 | TRBD2 | CASGPSGNTGELFF | TGCGCCAGCGGTCCTAGCGGGAACACCGGGGAGCTGTTTTTT
few | TRBJ2-1 | TRBV29-1 | - | CSVESGYNEQFF | TGCAGCGTTGAGTCGGGATACAATGAGCAGTTCTTC
- | TRBJ2-7 | TRBV2 | - | CASTRAYEQYF | TGTGCCAGCACCAGAGCCTACGAGCAGTACTTC
- | TRBJ1-2 | TRBV30 | TRBD1 | CAWSVRRGTANYGYTF | TGTGCCTGGAGTGTACGGCGGGGGACAGCTAACTATGGCTACACCTTC
- | TRBJ2-3 | TRBV7-3 | - | CASSPMGGGSDTQYF | TGTGCCAGCAGTCCAATGGGAGGCGGTTCGGATACGCAGTATTTT
- | TRBJ1-3 | TRBV4-2 | - | CASSQPILGTVSGNTIYF | TGTGCCAGCAGCCAACCGATTCTAGGGACGGTCTCTGGAAACACCATATATTTT
- | TRBJ1-2 | TRBV5-4 | TRBD1 | CASSSPGQDLRYGYTF | TGTGCCAGCAGCTCGCCGGGACAGGACCTTAGATATGGCTACACCTTC
- | TRBJ2-3 | TRBV5-1 | - | CASRDPQGTDTQYF | TGCGCCAGCAGGGACCCCCAGGGCACAGATACGCAGTATTTT
- | TRBJ1-2 | TRBV11-2 | - | CASSPGGSYGYTF | TGTGCCAGCAGCCCCGGGGGCAGCTATGGCTACACCTTC
once | TRBJ2-1 | TRBV7-8 | TRBD2 | CASSLRGLAGAPSGLEQFF | TGTGCCAGCAGCTTAAGGGGACTAGCGGGAGCCCCTTCGGGGCTTGAGCAGTTCTTC
- | TRBJ2-7 | TRBV10-1 | - | CASSDWGTMTYEQYF | TGCGCCAGCAGTGATTGGGGGACAATGACCTACGAGCAGTACTTC
once | TRBJ1-2 | TRBV6-5 | - | CASSYAGRGYTF | TGTGCCAGCAGTTACGCAGGGAGGGGCTACACCTTC
- | TRBJ2-7 | TRBV7-2 | - | CASSLGFFYEQYF | TGTGCCAGCAGCTTAGGTTTCTTCTACGAGCAGTACTTC
- | TRBJ2-2 | TRBV10-3 | TRBD2 | CAISTRAGERDGELFF | TGTGCCATTTCGACTAGAGCGGGAGAGCGGGACGGGGAGCTGTTTTTT
- | TRBJ2-5 | TRBV9 | TRBD1 | CASSVGVGTGGPETQYF | TGTGCCAGCAGCGTAGGGGTCGGGACAGGGGGTCCAGAGACCCAGTACTTC
- | TRBJ2-2 | TRBV27 | - | CASSLPSGTRNTGELFF | TGTGCCAGCAGTTTGCCATCCGGGACACGAAACACCGGGGAGCTGTTTTTT
- | TRBJ2-1 | TRBV5-8 | TRBD2 | CASSRGLAGYNEQFF | TGTGCCAGCAGTCGAGGACTAGCGGGATACAATGAGCAGTTCTTC
- | TRBJ2-4 | TRBV4-3 | TRBD2 | CASSQDTGGNIQYF | TGCGCCAGCAGCCAAGATACGGGAGGGAACATTCAGTACTTC
- | TRBJ2-2 | TRBV7-3 | - | CASSLGGVDTGELFF | TGTGCCAGCAGCTTGGGGGGTGTTGACACCGGGGAGCTGTTTTTT
- | TRBJ2-1 | TRBV6-5 | TRBD2 | CASEAGPYNEQFF | TGTGCCAGCGAAGCGGGGCCATACAATGAGCAGTTCTTC
- | TRBJ2-2 | TRBV19 | - | CASKQDLNTGELFF | TGTGCCAGTAAGCAAGACCTGAACACCGGGGAGCTGTTTTTT
- | TRBJ2-7 | TRBV6-1 | - | CASSELGYEQYF | TGTGCCAGCAGTGAACTTGGTTACGAGCAGTACTTC
few | TRBJ2-7 | TRBV9 | - | CASSVSGTAGEQYF | TGTGCCAGCAGCGTTTCCGGGACAGCGGGCGAGCAGTACTTC
- | TRBJ2-2 | TRBV7-8 | - | CASSLALGVAGELFF | TGTGCCAGCAGCTTAGCGCTGGGTGTAGCCGGGGAGCTGTTTTTT
- | TRBJ2-3 | TRBV11-2 | - | CASSFSGTDTQYF | TGTGCCAGCAGCTTTAGCGGCACAGATACGCAGTATTTT
few | TRBJ2-7 | TRBV28 | - | CASSSGGTYEQYF | TGTGCCAGCAGTTCAGGGGGGACCTACGAGCAGTACTTC
- | TRBJ1-3 | TRBV10-2 | - | CASSDSGDFFSGNTIYF | TGCGCCAGCAGTGATTCGGGAGATTTTTTCTCTGGAAACACCATATATTTT
few | TRBJ1-1 | TRBV6-5 | - | CASRRNRNTEAFF | TGTGCCAGCAGGAGAAATAGGAACACTGAAGCTTTCTTT
once | TRBJ2-3 | TRBV9 | TRBD1 | CASSVAHAGGQTQYF | TGTGCCAGCAGCGTAGCTCATGCAGGGGGACAAACGCAGTATTTT
few | TRBJ1-1 | TRBV7-9 | - | CASSLPRDGTEAFF | TGTGCCAGCAGCTTGCCCCGGGATGGCACTGAAGCTTTCTTT
- | TRBJ2-3 | TRBV2 | - | CASASVTGRGTDTQYF | TGTGCCAGCGCCTCGGTAACGGGACGGGGCACAGATACGCAGTATTTT
once | TRBJ2-1 | TRBV15 | - | CATSRDYTGEQFF | TGTGCCACCAGCAGAGATTATACGGGTGAGCAGTTCTTC
- | TRBJ2-1 | TRBV9 | TRBD2 | CASSPRGGSNEQFF | TGTGCCAGCAGCCCTAGGGGCGGGAGTAATGAGCAGTTCTTC
- | TRBJ1-5 | TRBV10-3 | TRBD1 | CAIRGDRDGQPQHF | TGTGCCATCAGGGGCGACAGGGATGGTCAGCCCCAGCATTTT
few | TRBJ2-1 | TRBV18 | - | CASSPLTASKQFF | TGTGCCAGCTCACCACTGACCGCAAGTAAGCAGTTCTTC
- | TRBJ1-5 | TRBV10-2 | - | CASSEWTATFQPQHF | TGCGCCAGCAGTGAGTGGACAGCAACGTTTCAGCCCCAGCATTTT
- | TRBJ2-7 | TRBV9 | TRBD2 | CASSTGLAGVEQYF | TGTGCCAGCAGCACGGGACTAGCGGGAGTCGAGCAGTACTTC
few | TRBJ2-1 | TRBV9 | TRBD2 | CASSATSSQYNEQFF | TGTGCCAGCAGCGCGACTAGCAGTCAATACAATGAGCAGTTCTTC